This note documents a single T cell receptor (beta chain) sequence. Its antigen remains unidentified. Assay used: immunoSEQ multiplex PCR; TCRdb lists only in-frame clones, some missing. Among 80,000 to 100,000 clones listed, around 88% were seen once. The record originates from a study of T cell responses to AZD1222 COVID-19 vaccine. Study results and limitations: At baseline, seropositivity was found in only 5 to 7 AZD1222 recipients. Increased Spike-specific TCR breadth and depth were observed after two AZD1222 doses. Possibly, clonal diversity was underestimated; donors were largely white British and included more females.

The V gene end was trimmed by 5 bases and the J gene end by 5 bases; junction bases not matched to a gene: 5. CDR3 length equals 14 residues. Per germline, CDR1 SGHAT and CDR2 FQNNGV. The TCR was taken from an adult who received the AZD1222 COVID-19 vaccine. The chain combines TRBV11-2 with TRBJ2-2, with 7 bases fitting TRBD1. Source: peripheral blood, taken 28 days after the second AZD1222 dose. CDR3 in amino acids: CASSRDSVTGELFF. The CDR3 DNA follows: TGTGCCAGCAGCAGGGACAGCGTAACCGGGGAGCTGTTTTTT.